The clone carrying this T cell receptor (beta chain) was observed at least ten times. What it binds is not known. This entry is derived from a study of T cell repertoires in cytomegalovirus infection. Study context: Public TCR beta signature analysis indicated the presence of both CMV infection and matching HLA type.

MiXCR, run by TCRdb on the reads, gives a single entry per CDR3 protein. The data show around 450,000 distinct CDR3 sequences, approximately 31% seen once. CDR1 SGHVS and CDR2 FQNEAQ come from the germline V gene. The CDR3 consists of 14 residues. V gave up 5 bases and J gave up 7 bases, with 17 bases separating them. Whole-study findings and limits: People with CMV and the relevant HLA were identified by cumulative public TCR beta family frequency. HLA-C-restricted CMV-specific TCR beta clonotypes were dominant in the ex vivo response.

Material: PBMCs. The source of this sequence is a human donor in good health (CMV status not recorded). Some clones in this sample may be carry-over from other donors' samples. The chain recombines TRBV7-8 with TRBJ1-2; D is possibly TRBD1 (5 bases). CDR3 sequence (DNA): TGTGCCAGCAGCCAAGGGCAGGGAAGTCCTGGCTACACCTTC. Protein sequence: CASSQGQGSPGYTF.